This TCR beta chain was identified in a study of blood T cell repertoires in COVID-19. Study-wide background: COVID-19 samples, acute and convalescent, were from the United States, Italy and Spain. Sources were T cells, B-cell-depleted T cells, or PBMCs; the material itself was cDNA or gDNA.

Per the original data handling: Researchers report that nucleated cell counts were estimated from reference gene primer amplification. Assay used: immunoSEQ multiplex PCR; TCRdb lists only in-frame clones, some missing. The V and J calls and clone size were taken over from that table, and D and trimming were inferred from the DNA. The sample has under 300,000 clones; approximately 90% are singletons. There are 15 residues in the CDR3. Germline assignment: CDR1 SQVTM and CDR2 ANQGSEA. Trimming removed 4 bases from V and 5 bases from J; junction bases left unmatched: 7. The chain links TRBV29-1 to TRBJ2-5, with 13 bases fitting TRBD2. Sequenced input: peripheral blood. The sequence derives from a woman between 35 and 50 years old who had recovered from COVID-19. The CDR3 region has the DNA TGCAGCGTTGGGACTAGCGGGAGCCTCGGGGAGACCCAGTACTTC. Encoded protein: CSVGTSGSLGETQYF.